This entry lists 27 T cell receptor beta chains sequenced from one sample in a study of cytomegalovirus exposure and HLA in healthy donors. 60 Vbeta and 13 Jbeta primers were used in PCR. Clones were sequenced by immunoSEQ multiplex PCR, and TCRdb holds only the in-frame ones, with some missing. The sample holds around 230,000 clones, 70% to 90% seen once. Sample: PBMCs. The origin of the receptors is a girl aged 2 to 9 in good health and CMV-seronegative.

The chain is built from TRBV6-4 and TRBJ1-2, with 7 bases lining up with TRBD1. The length of the CDR3 is 15 residues. Germline V gene lookup returns CDR1 MRHNA and CDR2 SNTAGT. With V trimmed by 5 bases and J by 4 bases, 10 bases remained unmatched. The CDR3 spells CASSPSAGGSYGYTF. DNA of the CDR3: TGTGCCAGCAGTCCATCAGCAGGGGGATCCTATGGCTACACCTTC.

The chain links TRBV28 to TRBJ1-5; 8 positions match TRBD1. Germline V gives CDR1 MDHEN, CDR2 SYDVKM. The V segment lost 3 bases and the J segment 3 bases; nucleotides outside the gene matches: 4. The CDR3 has 15 amino acids. The CDR3 region is CASSFADRANQPQHF. Here the CDR3 DNA reads TGTGCCAGCAGTTTTGCGGACAGGGCCAATCAGCCCCAGCATTTT.

The rearrangement uses TRBV5-4 and TRBJ2-7, with D tentatively TRBD2 (6 bases). The CDR3 runs to 14 residues. Trimming pared 4 bases from V and 1 base from J, leaving 12 bases between. CDR1 is SGHNT, CDR2 YYREEE, per germline (reference sequence). The DNA for the CDR3 is TGTGCCAGCAGCCCCAACGCGGGGTCCTACGAGCAGTACTTC. Translated: CASSPNAGSYEQYF.

This chain uses TRBV11-2 with TRBJ2-7, with D tentatively TRBD1 (6 bases). Germline V gene data show CDR1 as SGHAT and CDR2 as FQNNGV. The CDR3 spans 13 residues. With 2 bases removed from V and 2 bases from J, the gap between germline ends came to 7 bases. The CDR3 reads CASSLQGTYEQYF. In nucleotides, the CDR3 is TGTGCCAGCAGCTTACAGGGGACCTACGAGCAGTACTTC.

The chain links TRBV19 to TRBJ1-5; 11 positions match TRBD1. Germline CDR1 and CDR2: LNHDA and SQIVND (reference sequence). V lost 6 bases and J lost 0; bases outside the gene matches: 10. The CDR3 length is 18 residues. The CDR3 here is CASSLGTGGMSSNQPQHF. The CDR3 bases are TGTGCCAGTAGCCTGGGGACAGGGGGTATGAGTAGCAATCAGCCCCAGCATTTT.

The chain employs TRBV5-1 and TRBJ1-6; D not resolved. The CDR3 consists of 15 residues. In germline, CDR1 is SGHRS, CDR2 YFSETQ. The germline V and J ends were trimmed by 0 bases and 10 bases, with 14 bases remaining between them. The CDR3 reads CASSLDPQAGSPLHF. The CDR3 DNA sequence: TGCGCCAGCAGCTTGGATCCCCAAGCGGGCTCACCCCTCCACTTT. The whole variable domain, remainder taken from reference TRBV5-1 and TRBJ1-6, is KAGVTQTPRYLIKTRGQQVTLSCSPISGHRSVSWYQQTPGQGLQFLFEYFSETQRNKGNFPGRFSGRQFSNSRSEMNVSTLELGDSALYLCASSLDPQAGSPLHFGNGTRLTVT.

The chain employs TRBV13 and TRBJ2-5; TRBD2 is a possible D gene (6 bases). Gene TRBJ2-7 matches the end of the DNA better, so the J call may be wrong. This CDR3 region has 13 residues. Per the germline V gene, CDR1 is PRHDT and CDR2 is FYEKMQ (reference sequence). CDR3 region: CASSIGLTYEQYF. CDR3 nucleotides: TGTGCCAGCAGTATAGGACTAACCTACGAGCAGTACTTC.

This chain connects TRBV5-4 to TRBJ2-3, with a possible D match to TRBD2 (6 bases). CDR1 and CDR2 (germline): SGHNT, YYREEE (reference sequence). The ends were cut back, 1 base at V and 1 base at J, with 7 bases in the middle. The CDR3 is 14 amino acids. The CDR3 loop is CASSLPGGTDTQYF. The DNA of the CDR3 is TGTGCCAGCAGCTTGCCGGGGGGCACAGATACGCAGTATTTT.

The chain uses TRBV2 and TRBJ2-5; 11 bases map to TRBD2. The length of the CDR3 is 16 residues. Unmatched junction bases numbered 9, after V lost 4 bases and J lost 5 bases. Germline CDR1 SNHLY, CDR2 FYNNEI. The CDR3 protein is CASSVETSGSGETQYF. CDR3 bases: TGTGCCAGCAGTGTTGAAACTAGCGGGAGTGGGGAGACCCAGTACTTC. Variable domain in full (rest from reference TRBV2 and TRBJ2-5): EPEVTQTPSHQVTQMGQEVILRCVPISNHLYFYWYRQILGQKVEFLVSFYNNEISEKSEIFDDQFSVERPDGSNFTLKIRSTKLEDSAMYFCASSVETSGSGETQYFGPGTRLLVL.

The chain employs TRBV7-9 and TRBJ1-5; TRBD1 agrees at 10 bases. The V segment lost 5 bases and the J segment 0 bases; nucleotides outside the gene matches: 13. Germline V CDR1 and CDR2: SEHNR, FQNEAQ (reference sequence). This CDR3 is built from 19 residues. CDR3 DNA: TGTGCCAGCAGCATCCGGGACAGGGGTGAGGATTATAGCAATCAGCCCCAGCATTTT. Its protein is CASSIRDRGEDYSNQPQHF. Drawing the rest from reference TRBV7-9 and TRBJ1-5, the complete variable domain is DTGVSQNPRHKITKRGQNVTFRCDPISEHNRLYWYRQTLGQGPEFLTYFQNEAQLEKSRLLSDRFSAERPKGSFSTLEIQRTEQGDSAMYLCASSIRDRGEDYSNQPQHFGDGTRLSIL.

The rearrangement uses TRBV5-8 and TRBJ1-2; 8 positions agree with TRBD1. Looked up from germline, CDR1 is SGHTS and CDR2 is YDEGEE. V was pared by 1 base and J by 4 bases, with 3 bases of the junction left unmatched. This CDR3 is built from 14 residues. The DNA for the CDR3 is TGTGCCAGCAGCTTGACAGGGGGGGGCTATGGCTACACCTTC. It codes for CASSLTGGGYGYTF. Full variable domain (outside the CDR3, taken from reference TRBV5-8 and TRBJ1-2): EAGVTQSPTHLIKTRGQQATLRCSPISGHTSVYWYQQALGLGLQFLLWYDEGEERNRGNFPPRFSGRQFPNYSSELNVNALELEDSALYLCASSLTGGGYGYTFGSGTRLTVV.

This clone was found a few times. The V gene is TRBV6-5, the J gene TRBJ1-2; no clear D gene. The CDR3 has 14 amino acids. Per the germline V gene, CDR1 is MNHEY and CDR2 is SVGAGI. With 3 bases removed from V and 5 bases from J, the gap between germline ends came to 13 bases. CDR3 sequence: CASSYHVVGYGYTF. The CDR3 nucleotides read TGTGCCAGCAGTTATCACGTGGTCGGGTATGGCTACACCTTC.

The V gene is TRBV2, the J gene TRBJ2-7; 8 bases fit TRBD2. V lost 3 bases, J lost 1 base, and 2 bases stayed unmatched. Germline values: CDR1 SNHLY, CDR2 FYNNEI. This CDR3 contains 14 residues. The CDR3 DNA sequence: TGTGCCAGCAGTGAGACTAGCGCGTCCTACGAGCAGTACTTC. Translating gives CASSETSASYEQYF.

The gene calls are TRBV7-9 and TRBJ1-1; 7 bases align to TRBD1. Germline loops: CDR1 SEHNR, CDR2 FQNEAQ (reference sequence). Trimming cost V 5 bases and J 3 bases; bases outside gene matches: 3. This CDR3 spans 13 amino acids. The CDR3 spells CASSDRVDTEAFF. DNA of the CDR3: TGTGCCAGCAGCGACAGGGTGGACACTGAAGCTTTCTTT.

The J gene is TRBJ2-2, the V gene TRBV4-1; tentative D call: TRBD1 (5 bases). The CDR3 runs to 16 residues. Trimming stripped 0 bases from V and 3 bases from J, with 11 bases between. Germline V gene data show CDR1 as MGHRA and CDR2 as YSYEKL. CDR3 region: CASSQEGIGDTGELFF. CDR3 nucleotides: TGCGCCAGCAGCCAAGAGGGGATAGGGGACACCGGGGAGCTGTTTTTT.

The CDR3 DNA is TGTGCCAGCAGTGATTCGTTCAGGCGGGACTACGAGCAGTACTTC. It is translated as CASSDSFRRDYEQYF. The gene calls are TRBV25-1 and TRBJ2-7, with D possibly matching TRBD2 (6 bases). Trimming stripped 3 bases from V and 3 bases from J, with 15 bases between. This CDR3 has 15 amino acids. CDR1 is MGHDK and CDR2 is SYGVNS in the germline V gene.

This rearrangement joins TRBV5-5 to TRBJ2-7, with 14 bases aligning to TRBD2. This CDR3 is 17 amino acids long. The ends lost 3 bases at V and 2 bases at J; junction bases unmatched: 7. Looked up from germline, CDR1 is SGHKS and CDR2 is YYEKEE (reference sequence). DNA for the CDR3: TGTGCCAGCAGCTGGGGACTAGCGGGAGTCGGGACCTACGAGCAGTACTTC. This codes for CASSWGLAGVGTYEQYF.

This chain joins TRBV15 and TRBJ2-7; possible D gene TRBD2, 5 bases. The germline CDR1 and CDR2 sequences are LNHNV and YYDKDF (reference sequence). The CDR3 contains 14 residues. The V end lost 3 bases, the J end lost 7 bases, and 16 bases lay between the germline ends. CDR3 sequence: CATSSRIPTGEQYF. The DNA of the CDR3 is TGTGCCACCAGCAGTAGGATTCCCACGGGGGAGCAGTACTTC.

The rearrangement links TRBV6-1 to TRBJ1-2; 7 nucleotides match TRBD1. Germline V gene sequence: CDR1 MNHNS, CDR2 SASEGT. The CDR3 totals 12 residues. Trimming removed 6 bases from V and 5 bases from J; junction bases left unmatched: 3. The CDR3: CASRGQFYGYTF. Here the CDR3 DNA reads TGTGCCAGCAGGGGACAGTTTTATGGCTACACCTTC.

The CDR3 protein is CASTLLGSGNTIYF. CDR3 bases: TGTGCCAGCACGCTCCTGGGCTCGGGAAACACCATATATTTT. The chain has TRBV6-5 and TRBJ1-3; D remains unclear. The V end was cut by 7 bases, the J end by 4 bases, with 14 bases between. From germline, CDR1 is MNHEY and CDR2 SVGAGI. CDR3 size: 14 residues.

The rearrangement joins TRBV12-5 to TRBJ2-2; 9 bases match TRBD2. Trimming removed 4 bases from V and 4 bases from J; junction bases left unmatched: 7. Per the germline V gene, CDR1 is LGHNT and CDR2 is FRNRAP. This CDR3 is built from 16 residues. The CDR3 reads CASGSVASGITGELFF. The CDR3 DNA is TGTGCTAGTGGTTCCGTTGCTAGCGGGATCACCGGGGAGCTGTTTTTT.

J is TRBJ2-3 and V is TRBV9; 8 nucleotides line up with TRBD2. CDR1 and CDR2 from the germline V gene are SGDLS and YYNGEE. This CDR3 spans 15 amino acids. The J segment lost 4 bases and the V segment lost 0 bases, leaving 4 bases of the junction unmatched. As DNA, the CDR3 is TGTGCCAGCAGCGTAGCTACTAGCGGAGCAGATACGCAGTATTTT. Translation gives CASSVATSGADTQYF.

The chain uses TRBV2 and TRBJ2-5; D might be TRBD1 (6 bases). The J call may be in error: the DNA end matches TRBJ2-7 better. This CDR3 is 12 amino acids long. Germline V CDR1 and CDR2: SNHLY, FYNNEI. The CDR3 spells CASTGLRGEQYF. The CDR3 region has the DNA TGTGCCAGCACGGGGCTCAGGGGCGAGCAGTACTTC.

This clone turned up a few times. J is TRBJ1-4 and V is TRBV10-3; possible D gene TRBD1, 6 bases. The CDR3 is 14 amino acids. Trimming cost V 9 bases and J 7 bases, with 18 bases left between them. Germline values: CDR1 ENHRY, CDR2 SYGVKD. The CDR3 DNA reads as TGTGCCATTTCCCCTGGGGGGGCTGGTGAAAAACTGTTTTTT. Protein sequence: CAISPGGAGEKLFF.

The chain couples TRBV29-1 to TRBJ2-7, with 10 nucleotides matching TRBD1. The length of the CDR3 is 14 residues. V gave up 4 bases and J gave up 3 bases; unmatched junction bases: 6. CDR1 and CDR2 (germline): SQVTM, ANQGSEA. The CDR3 nucleotides read TGCAGCGTTGTTTCCGGGACAGGGGTCTACGAGCAGTACTTC. It is translated as CSVVSGTGVYEQYF.

Comment on this clone: Its ends do not fully match the called genes, so a read error is possible. This rearrangement joins TRBV30 to TRBJ1-1, with D possibly TRBD1 on 5 matching bases. Germline V gene lookup returns CDR1 GTSNPN and CDR2 SVGIG (reference sequence). There are 16 residues in the CDR3. CDR3 loop: CVWSVSGYVGGTEAFF. CDR3 DNA sequence: TGTGTCTGGAGTGTAAGTGGATACGTGGGGGGAACTGAAGCTTTCTTT. The full variable domain, its missing parts supplied by reference TRBV30 and TRBJ1-1, is SQTIHQWPATLVQPVGSPLSLECTVEGTSNPNLYWYRQAAGRGLQLLFYSVGIGQISSEVPQNLSASRPQDRQFILSSKKLLLSDSGFYLCVWSVSGYVGGTEAFFGQGTRLTVV.

This clone was detected a few times. V is TRBV19 and J is TRBJ1-5; D is undetermined. Trimming left V 8 bases short and J 4 bases short, with 9 bases between. The length of the CDR3 is 12 residues. Germline CDR1 reads LNHDA; CDR2 reads SQIVND (reference sequence). CDR3: CASGQANQPQHF. CDR3 bases: TGTGCCAGTGGGCAGGCTAATCAGCCCCAGCATTTT. Together with reference TRBV19 and TRBJ1-5, the CDR3 gives the full variable domain: DGGITQSPKYLFRKEGQNVTLSCEQNLNHDAMYWYRQDPGQGLRLIYYSQIVNDFQKGDIAEGYSVSREKKESFPLTVTSAQKNPTAFYLCASGQANQPQHFGDGTRLSIL.